This TCR beta chain derives from a study of early T cells in non-severe SARS-CoV-2 infection. As for the study in general: The sequenced material was bulk RNA from unsorted whole blood, and its chains were unpaired. Study-level findings and limits: Lookups in VDJdb leaned toward anti-spike CD8 responses and missed private and CD4 specificities.

Unique molecular identifiers were attached to individual cDNA molecules. Each CDR3 protein is one row after TCRdb ran MiXCR on the 5' RACE reads. The sample comprises about 60,000 distinct CDR3 sequences, 5.6% of which are singletons, and roughly 7% rests with the top ten. This clonotype was seen many times. Its target is not known. The specimen was whole blood. The TCR originated in an adult who was a healthcare worker with PCR-confirmed SARS-CoV-2 infection or an uninfected control (not recorded which).

CDR3 nucleotide sequence: TGTGCCAGCAGCGCCGTGAATAATTCACCCCTCCACTTT. It specifies CASSAVNNSPLHF. V is TRBV7-3 and J is TRBJ1-6, with no clear D. The length of the CDR3 is 13 residues. V was trimmed by 5 bases and J by 5 bases, leaving 7 bases between them. Per germline, CDR1 SGHTA and CDR2 FQGTGA.